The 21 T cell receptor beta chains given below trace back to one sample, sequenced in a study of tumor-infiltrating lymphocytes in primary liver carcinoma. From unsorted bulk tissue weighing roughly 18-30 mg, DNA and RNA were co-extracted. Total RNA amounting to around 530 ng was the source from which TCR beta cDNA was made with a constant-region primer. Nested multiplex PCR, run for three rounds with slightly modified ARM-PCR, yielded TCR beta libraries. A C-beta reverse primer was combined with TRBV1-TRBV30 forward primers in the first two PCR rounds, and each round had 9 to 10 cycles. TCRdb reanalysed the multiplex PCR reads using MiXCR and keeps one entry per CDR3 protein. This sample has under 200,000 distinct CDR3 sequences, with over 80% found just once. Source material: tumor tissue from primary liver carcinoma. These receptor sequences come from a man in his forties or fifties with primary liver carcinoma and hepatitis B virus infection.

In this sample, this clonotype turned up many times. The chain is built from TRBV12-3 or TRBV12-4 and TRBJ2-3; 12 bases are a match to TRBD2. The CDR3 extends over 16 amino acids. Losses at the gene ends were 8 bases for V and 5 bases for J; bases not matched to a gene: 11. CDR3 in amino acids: CASCPGLAGPGDTQYF. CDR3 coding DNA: TGTGCCAGCTGTCCGGGACTAGCGGGCCCGGGAGATACGCAGTATTTT.

CDR3 protein: CASSSPGHVRNQPQHF. The CDR3 coding sequence is TGTGCCAGCAGTTCTCCGGGTCACGTTAGAAATCAGCCCCAGCATTTT. The chain is built from TRBV12-3 or TRBV12-4 and TRBJ1-5; no definite D call. The V end lost 4 bases, the J end lost 4 bases, and 17 bases lay between the germline ends. The CDR3 sequence is 16 residues long.

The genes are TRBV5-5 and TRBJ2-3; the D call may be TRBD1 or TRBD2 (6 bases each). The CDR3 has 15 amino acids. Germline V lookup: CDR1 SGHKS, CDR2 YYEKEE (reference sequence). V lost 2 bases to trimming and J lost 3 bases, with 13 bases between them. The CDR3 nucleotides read TGTGCCAGCAGCTTCTGGGGGGCTAGGACAGATACGCAGTATTTT. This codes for CASSFWGARTDTQYF.

The CDR3 DNA sequence: TGCAGCGTTGAGGGACTAACGGGAAGAGGTTACAATGAGCAGTTCTTC. This gives the protein CSVEGLTGRGYNEQFF. The J gene is TRBJ2-1, the V gene TRBV29-1; 7 nucleotides line up with TRBD2. V lost 3 bases and J lost 4; bases outside the gene matches: 12. CDR1 and CDR2 from the germline V gene are SQVTM and ANQGSEA. The CDR3 spans 16 residues.

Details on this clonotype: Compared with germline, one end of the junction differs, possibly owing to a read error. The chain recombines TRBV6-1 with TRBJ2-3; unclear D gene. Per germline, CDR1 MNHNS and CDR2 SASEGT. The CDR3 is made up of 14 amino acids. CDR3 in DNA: TGTGCCAGCAATGAACAAGGACCCAAGGATACGCGGTATTTT. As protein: CASNEQGPKDTRYF.

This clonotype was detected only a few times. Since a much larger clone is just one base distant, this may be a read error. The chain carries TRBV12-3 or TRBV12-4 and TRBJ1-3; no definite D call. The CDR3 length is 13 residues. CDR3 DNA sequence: TGTGTCAGCAGCCCGAGCTCTGGAAACACCATATATTTT. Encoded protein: CVSSPSSGNTIYF.

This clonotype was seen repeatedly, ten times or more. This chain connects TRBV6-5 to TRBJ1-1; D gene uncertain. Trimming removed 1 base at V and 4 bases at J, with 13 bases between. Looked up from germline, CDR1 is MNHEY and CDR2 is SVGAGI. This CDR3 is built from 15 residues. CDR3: CASSYFGPRITEAFF. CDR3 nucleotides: TGTGCCAGCAGTTACTTTGGTCCTCGGATCACTGAAGCTTTCTTT.

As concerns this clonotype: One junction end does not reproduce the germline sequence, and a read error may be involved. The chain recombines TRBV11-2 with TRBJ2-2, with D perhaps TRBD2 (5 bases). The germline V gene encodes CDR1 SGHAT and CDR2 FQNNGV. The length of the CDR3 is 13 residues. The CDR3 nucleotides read TGTACCAGCAGCTTAGATAGGACTGGGGAGCTGTTTTTT. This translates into CTSSLDRTGELFF.

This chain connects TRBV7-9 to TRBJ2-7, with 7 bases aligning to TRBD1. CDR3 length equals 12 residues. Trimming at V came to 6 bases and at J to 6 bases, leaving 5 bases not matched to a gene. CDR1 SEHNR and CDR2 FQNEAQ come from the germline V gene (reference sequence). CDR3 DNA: TGTGCCAGCAGGCAGGGACAGATCGAGCAGTACTTC. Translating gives CASRQGQIEQYF.

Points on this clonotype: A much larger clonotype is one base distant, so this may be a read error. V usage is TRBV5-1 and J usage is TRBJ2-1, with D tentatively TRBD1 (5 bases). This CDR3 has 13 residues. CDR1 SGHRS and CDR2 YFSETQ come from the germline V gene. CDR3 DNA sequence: TGCGCCAGCAGCTCCCTCCAGGACAATGAGCAGTTATTC. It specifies CASSSLQDNEQLF.

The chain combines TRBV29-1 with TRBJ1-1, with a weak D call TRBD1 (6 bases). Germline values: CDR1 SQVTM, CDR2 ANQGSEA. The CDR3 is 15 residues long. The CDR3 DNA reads TGCAACGGGCCGGGGGGCTGGGGAATGAACACTGAAGCTTTCTTT. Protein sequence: CNGPGGWGMNTEAFF. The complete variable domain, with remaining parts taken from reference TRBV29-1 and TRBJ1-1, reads SAVISQKPSRDICQRGTSLTIQCQVDSQVTMMFWYRQQPGQSLTLIATANQGSEATYESGFVIDKFPISRPNLTFSTLTVSNMSPEDSSIYLCNGPGGWGMNTEAFFGQGTRLTVV.

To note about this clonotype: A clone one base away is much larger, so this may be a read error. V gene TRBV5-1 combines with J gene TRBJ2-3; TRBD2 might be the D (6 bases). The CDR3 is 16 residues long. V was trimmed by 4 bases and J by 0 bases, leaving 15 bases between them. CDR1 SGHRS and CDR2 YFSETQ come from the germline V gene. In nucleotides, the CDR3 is TGCGCCAGCAGCAATAGCGGAGTTTATAGCACAGATACGCAGTATTTT. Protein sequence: CASSNSGVYSTDTQYF. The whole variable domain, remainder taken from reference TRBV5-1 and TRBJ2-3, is KAGVTQTPRYLIKTRGQQVTLSCSPISGHRSVSWYQQTPGQGLQFLFEYFSETQRNKGNFPGRFSGRQFSNSRSEMNVSTLELGDSALYLCASSNSGVYSTDTQYFGPGTRLTVL.

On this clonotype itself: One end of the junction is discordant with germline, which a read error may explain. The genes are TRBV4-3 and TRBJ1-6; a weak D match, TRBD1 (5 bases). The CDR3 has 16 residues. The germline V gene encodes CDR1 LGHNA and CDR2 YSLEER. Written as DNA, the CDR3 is TGCGCCAGCACCCCGGGCCGGGACTCCTACAATTCACTCCTCCACTTT. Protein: CASTPGRDSYNSLLHF.

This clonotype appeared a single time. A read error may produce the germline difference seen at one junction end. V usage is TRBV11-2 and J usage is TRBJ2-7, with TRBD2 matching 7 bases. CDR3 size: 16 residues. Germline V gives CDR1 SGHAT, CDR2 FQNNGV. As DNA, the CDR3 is TGTGCCAACAGCTCCCTTCTCGCGGGAGTGTTCTACGAGCAGTACTTC. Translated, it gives CANSSLLAGVFYEQYF.

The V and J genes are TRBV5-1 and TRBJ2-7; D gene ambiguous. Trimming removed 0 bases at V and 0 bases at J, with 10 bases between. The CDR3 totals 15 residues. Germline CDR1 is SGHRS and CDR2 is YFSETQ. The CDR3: CASSLVSTASYEQYF. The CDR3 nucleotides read TGCGCCAGCAGCTTGGTCAGCACAGCCTCCTACGAGCAGTACTTC. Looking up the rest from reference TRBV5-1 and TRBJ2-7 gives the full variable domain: KAGVTQTPRYLIKTRGQQVTLSCSPISGHRSVSWYQQTPGQGLQFLFEYFSETQRNKGNFPGRFSGRQFSNSRSEMNVSTLELGDSALYLCASSLVSTASYEQYFGPGTRLTVT.

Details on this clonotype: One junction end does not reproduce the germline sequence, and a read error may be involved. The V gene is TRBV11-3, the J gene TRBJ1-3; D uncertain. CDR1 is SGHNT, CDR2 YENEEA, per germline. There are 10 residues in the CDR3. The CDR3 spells CASSLSTICF. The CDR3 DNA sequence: TGTGCCAGCAGCCTCTCAACCATATGTTTT.

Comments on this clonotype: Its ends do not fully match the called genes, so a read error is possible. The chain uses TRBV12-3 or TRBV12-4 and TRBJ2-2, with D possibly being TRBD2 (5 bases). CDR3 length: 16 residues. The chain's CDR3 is CARESSTPGWTGVLFF. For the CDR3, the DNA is TGTGCCAGAGAGTCCTCCACCCCGGGCTGGACCGGGGTGCTGTTTTTT.

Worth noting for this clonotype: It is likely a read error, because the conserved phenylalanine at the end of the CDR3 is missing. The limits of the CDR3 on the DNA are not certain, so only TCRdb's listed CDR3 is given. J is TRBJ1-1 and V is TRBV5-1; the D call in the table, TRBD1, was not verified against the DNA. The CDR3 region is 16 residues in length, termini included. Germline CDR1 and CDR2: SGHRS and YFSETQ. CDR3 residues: CASHPGQNEMDTETFI.

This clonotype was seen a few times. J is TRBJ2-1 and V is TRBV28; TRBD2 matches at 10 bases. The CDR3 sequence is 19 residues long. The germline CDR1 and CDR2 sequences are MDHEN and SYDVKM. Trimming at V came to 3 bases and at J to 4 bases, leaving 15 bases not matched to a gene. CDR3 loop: CASSFAGLARLSSYNEQFF. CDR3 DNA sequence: TGTGCCAGCAGTTTTGCGGGACTAGCGAGATTGAGCTCTTACAATGAGCAGTTCTTC.

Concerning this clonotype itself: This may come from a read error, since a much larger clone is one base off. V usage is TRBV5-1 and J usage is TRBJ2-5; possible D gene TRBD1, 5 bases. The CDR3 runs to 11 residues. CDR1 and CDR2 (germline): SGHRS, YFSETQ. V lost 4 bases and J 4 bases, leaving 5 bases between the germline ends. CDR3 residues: CASSRGETQYF. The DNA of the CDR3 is TGCGCCAGCAGCAGGGGAGAGACCCAGTACTTC.

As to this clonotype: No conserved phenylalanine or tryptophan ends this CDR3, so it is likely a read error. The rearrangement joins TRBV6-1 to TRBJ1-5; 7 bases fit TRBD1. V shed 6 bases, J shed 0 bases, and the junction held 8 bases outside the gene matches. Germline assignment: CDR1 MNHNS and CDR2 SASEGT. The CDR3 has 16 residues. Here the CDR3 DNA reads TGTGCCAGCAGAAAAGACAGGGCTTATAGCAATCAGCCCCAGCATATT. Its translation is CASRKDRAYSNQPQHI.